These 3 T cell receptor beta chains were sequenced from one sample in a study of CD8 T cells in ankylosing spondylitis. Using its own MiXCR run on the 5' RACE reads, TCRdb lists one record per CDR3 protein. Among 150,000 to 200,000 distinct CDR3 sequences, more than 9% were seen once, and the ten largest hold 25% to 35%. Sequencing was carried out using blood, either unsorted or a sorted T cell fraction (not recorded which). The receptors were sampled from a male donor with ankylosing spondylitis or in good health (not recorded which).

This clonotype was detected ten times or more. V and J are TRBV29-1 and TRBJ1-2; D might be TRBD1 (5 bases). Germline CDR1 SQVTM, CDR2 ANQGSEA. The CDR3 totals 12 residues. V dropped 2 bases and J dropped 4 bases, with 8 bases sitting between them. The CDR3 here is CSVEQGGYGYTF. CDR3 sequence (DNA): TGCAGCGTTGAACAGGGCGGCTATGGCTACACCTTC.

This clonotype came up a few times. This chain connects TRBV5-6 to TRBJ2-5; 13 bases match TRBD2. The CDR3 has 15 residues. Germline CDR1 and CDR2: SGHDT and YYEEEE. The V gene end was trimmed by 3 bases and the J gene end by 3 bases; junction bases not matched to a gene: 2. CDR3 sequence (DNA): TGTGCCAGCAGCTGGACTAGCGGGGGCAAAGAGACCCAGTACTTC. This codes for CASSWTSGGKETQYF.

This clonotype was counted ten times or more. This chain joins TRBV9 and TRBJ2-5; D could derive from TRBD1 or TRBD2 (7 bases each). This CDR3 comprises 18 residues. V was shortened by 1 base and J by 2 bases, with 21 bases between the two germline ends. Per germline, CDR1 SGDLS and CDR2 YYNGEE. In DNA form, the CDR3 reads TGTGCCAGCAGCGTATCGATGGGGGGGACAGCGAATCAAGAGACCCAGTACTTC. Protein product: CASSVSMGGTANQETQYF.